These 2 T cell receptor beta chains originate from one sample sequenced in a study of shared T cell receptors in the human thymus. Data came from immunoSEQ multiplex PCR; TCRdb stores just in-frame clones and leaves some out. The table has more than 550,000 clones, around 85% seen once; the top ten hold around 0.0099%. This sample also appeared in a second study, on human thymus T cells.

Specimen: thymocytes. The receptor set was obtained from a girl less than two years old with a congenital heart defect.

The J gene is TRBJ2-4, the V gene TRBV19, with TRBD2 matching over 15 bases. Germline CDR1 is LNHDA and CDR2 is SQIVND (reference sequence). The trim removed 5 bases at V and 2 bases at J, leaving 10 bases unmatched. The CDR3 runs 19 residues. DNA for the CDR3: TGTGCCAGTAGTCTCGGGACTAGCGGGGGGCCGAGGTCCAAAAACATTCAGTACTTC. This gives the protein CASSLGTSGGPRSKNIQYF.

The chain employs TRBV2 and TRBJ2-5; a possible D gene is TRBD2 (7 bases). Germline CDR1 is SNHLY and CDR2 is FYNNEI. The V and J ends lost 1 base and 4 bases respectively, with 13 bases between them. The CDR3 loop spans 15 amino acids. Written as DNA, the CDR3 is TGTGCCAGCAGTGAAGAGGGGGGGCAGAGAGAGACCCAGTACTTC. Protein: CASSEEGGQRETQYF.